The following is a T cell receptor (beta chain) sequence with its context. Other DNA sequences from this sample encode an identical CDR3 as well. The data were obtained in a study of blood T cell repertoires in COVID-19. The CDR3 has 13 residues. The V and J ends lost 4 bases and 1 base respectively, with 10 bases between them. The germline V gene has CDR1 SQVTM and CDR2 ANQGSEA. Authors' analysis steps: Amplification from reference gene primers served as the basis for estimated nucleated cell counts. Produced via immunoSEQ multiplex PCR; TCRdb's table is partial and in-frame only. V and J calls and clone size are as listed in that table; D and trimming were resolved from the DNA. The sample holds about 240,000 clones; around nine tenths are singletons and the top ten take 0.99%.

The genes are TRBV29-1 and TRBJ1-1, with D possibly TRBD1 on 5 matching bases. The sequence was obtained from a middle-aged woman who had recovered from COVID-19. Sequencing input: peripheral blood. The CDR3 nucleotides are TGCAGCGTTGGTAGGGGTGGGAACACTGAAGCTTTCTTT. Protein sequence: CSVGRGGNTEAFF.